This T cell receptor (beta chain) was retrieved from a study of PD-1 blockade in classical Hodgkin lymphoma. As for the study in general: Nivolumab was administered to patients intravenously at 3 mg/kg every 2 weeks.

The CDR3 totals 13 residues. Looked up from germline, CDR1 is SGHNT and CDR2 is YENEEA. V was shortened by 2 bases and J by 7 bases, with 10 bases between the two germline ends. Study findings and constraints: Exclusion covered patients beginning nivolumab under 1 year post-ASCT. Significant TCR diversity gains by C4D1 occurred in CD4+ but not CD8+ cells.

The method was immunoSEQ multiplex PCR; TCRdb's version includes in-frame clones alone and lacks a portion of them. The sample carries 15,000 to 20,000 clones, approximately 77% recorded once. Noted time point: cycle 4 day 1 (C4D1), after 6 weeks of nivolumab. All patients relapsed after autologous stem cell transplantation, and brentuximab vedotin exposure varied. Magnetic negative selection served to purify CD4+ T cells out of PBMCs that had been thawed. Classifying best responses yielded complete response, partial response or progressive disease. About this clone itself: What it binds is not known.

The chain couples TRBV11-3 to TRBJ2-3, with D hard to call. The source is a human donor with classical Hodgkin lymphoma. The material was CD4+ T cells from blood, obtained before the fourth cycle of nivolumab. CDR3 bases: TGTGCCAGCAGCTTAAGTATTACAAATACGCAGTATTTT. Its protein product is CASSLSITNTQYF.